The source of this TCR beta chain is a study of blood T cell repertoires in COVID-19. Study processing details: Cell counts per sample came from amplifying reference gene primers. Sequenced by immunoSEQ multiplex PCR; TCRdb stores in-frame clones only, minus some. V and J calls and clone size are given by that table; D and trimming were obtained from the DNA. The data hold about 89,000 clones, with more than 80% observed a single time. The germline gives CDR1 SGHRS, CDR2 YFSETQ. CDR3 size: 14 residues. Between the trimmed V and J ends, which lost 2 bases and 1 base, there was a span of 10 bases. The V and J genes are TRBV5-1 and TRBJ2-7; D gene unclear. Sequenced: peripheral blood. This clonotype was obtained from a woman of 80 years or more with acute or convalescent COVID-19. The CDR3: CASSFPGPSYEQYF. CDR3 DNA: TGCGCCAGCAGCTTCCCAGGCCCTTCCTACGAGCAGTACTTC.